The 5 T cell receptor beta chains below were found in one sample sequenced in a study of CD8 T cells in ankylosing spondylitis. From the 5' RACE reads, TCRdb called clonotypes with MiXCR, one entry per CDR3 protein. The data show tens of thousands of distinct CDR3 sequences, approximately 6% seen once. Input material: synovial fluid, either unsorted or a sorted T cell fraction (not recorded which). These receptors originate from a male donor with ankylosing spondylitis.

This clonotype was detected many times. This chain links TRBV7-2 with TRBJ2-7; no reliable D call. Germline V lookup: CDR1 SGHTA, CDR2 FQGNSA. V was trimmed by 3 bases and J by 7 bases, leaving 7 bases between them. CDR3 length: 11 amino acids. Here the CDR3 reads CASSLQLEQYF. The CDR3 coding sequence is TGTGCCAGCAGCTTGCAGTTAGAGCAGTACTTC.

This rearrangement joins TRBV18 to TRBJ2-7, with a weak D call TRBD2 (7 bases). Germline CDR1 reads KGHSH; CDR2 reads LQKENI. The CDR3 contains 13 residues. Trimming left V 3 bases short and J 7 bases short, with 13 bases between. DNA of the CDR3: TGTGCCAGCTCACCTGGGGGGGCGCTTGAGCAGTACTTC. Protein product: CASSPGGALEQYF.

This clonotype was picked up a small number of times. This chain uses TRBV11-1 with TRBJ2-1, with TRBD2 matching 15 bases. V dropped 2 bases and J dropped 5; count of bases not matched to a gene: 13. Germline V gene data show CDR1 as SGHAT and CDR2 as FQDESV (reference sequence). The CDR3 covers 20 residues. The CDR3 nucleotides are TGTGCCAGCAGCTTACCCCAAGGGGGACTAGCGGGAGGACCTAACAATGAGCAGTTCTTC. It is translated as CASSLPQGGLAGGPNNEQFF. The full variable domain, rest sourced from reference TRBV11-1 and TRBJ2-1, is EAEVAQSPRYKITEKSQAVAFWCDPISGHATLYWYRQILGQGPELLVQFQDESVVDDSQLPKDRFSAERLKGVDSTLKIQPAELGDSAMYLCASSLPQGGLAGGPNNEQFFGPGTRLTVL.

There are many counts of this clonotype. The chain is built from TRBV7-2 and TRBJ2-7; D is undetermined. Germline V gene lookup returns CDR1 SGHTA and CDR2 FQGNSA. The CDR3 has 14 amino acids. V lost 1 base and J 5 bases, leaving 12 bases between the germline ends. The CDR3 spells CASSLVRSPNEQYF. The DNA of the CDR3 is TGTGCCAGCAGCTTAGTTCGGAGCCCTAACGAGCAGTACTTC.

In its sample, this clonotype was seen many times. The CDR3 is CSVQFPGELFF. The CDR3 DNA follows: TGCAGCGTTCAGTTCCCCGGGGAGCTGTTTTTT. The chain joins TRBV29-1 to TRBJ2-2; no reliable D call. The V end lost 5 bases, the J end lost 6 bases, and 7 bases lay between the germline ends. The CDR3 has 11 amino acids. CDR1 SQVTM and CDR2 ANQGSEA come from the germline V gene.